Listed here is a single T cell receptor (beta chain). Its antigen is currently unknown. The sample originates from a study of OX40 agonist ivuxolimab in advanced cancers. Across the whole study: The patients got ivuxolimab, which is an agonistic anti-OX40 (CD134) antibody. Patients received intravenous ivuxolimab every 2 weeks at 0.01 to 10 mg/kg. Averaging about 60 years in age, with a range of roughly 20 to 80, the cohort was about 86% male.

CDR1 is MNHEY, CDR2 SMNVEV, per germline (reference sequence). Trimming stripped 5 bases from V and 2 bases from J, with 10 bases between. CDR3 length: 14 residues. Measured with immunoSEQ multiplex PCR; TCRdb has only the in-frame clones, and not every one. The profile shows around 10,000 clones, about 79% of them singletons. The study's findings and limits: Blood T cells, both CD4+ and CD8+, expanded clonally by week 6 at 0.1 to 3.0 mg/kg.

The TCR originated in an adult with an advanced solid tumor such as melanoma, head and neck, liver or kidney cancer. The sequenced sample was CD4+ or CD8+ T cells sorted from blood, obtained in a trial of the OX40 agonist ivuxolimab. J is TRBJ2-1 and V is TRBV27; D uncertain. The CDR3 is CASSLISPYNEQFF. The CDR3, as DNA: TGTGCCAGCAGTCTGATTTCGCCCTACAATGAGCAGTTCTTC.